This TCR beta chain derives from a study of CD8 T cells in ankylosing spondylitis. Study-wide points: Earlier authors reported some of these motif variants in reactive arthritis synovial fluid and blood. Disease-linked clones bore a CD8+ phenotype and were relatively rare in peripheral blood. Disease-linked clones reportedly showed significant enrichment in matched ankylosing spondylitis synovial fluid. Seemingly distinctive of ankylosing spondylitis blood was a TCR beta motif formed by eight highly homologous variants.

The CDR3 is 12 residues long. V was cut by 7 bases and J by 4 bases, with 14 bases left in between. Per germline, CDR1 SQVTM and CDR2 ANQGSEA. TCRdb reprocessed the 5' RACE reads via MiXCR and lists one record per CDR3 protein. The sample carries more than 250,000 distinct CDR3 sequences, 6.5% to 10% recorded once. Concerning this clonotype itself: No antigen is known for it.

The source is a male donor with ankylosing spondylitis. The chain is built from TRBV29-1 and TRBJ2-7; D is ambiguous. Source material: blood, either unsorted or a sorted T cell fraction (not recorded which). CDR3 DNA sequence: TGCAGCGGAATGAGTAACGCTTACGAGCAGTACTTC. Protein sequence: CSGMSNAYEQYF.